This T cell receptor beta chain was sequenced during a study of blood T cell repertoires in COVID-19. Study-wide background: Sites across the United States, Italy and Spain contributed samples from acute and convalescent COVID-19. Sources were T cells, B-cell-depleted T cells, or PBMCs; the material itself was cDNA or gDNA.

Germline V gene data show CDR1 as SGHTA and CDR2 as FQGNSA. The CDR3 has 14 residues. The V end was cut by 3 bases, the J end by 8 bases, with 13 bases between. Seattle-derived patients entered the study during active infection and were followed longitudinally. In the study's own analysis: Estimated nucleated cell counts came from reference gene primer amplification. Sequencing used immunoSEQ multiplex PCR; TCRdb keeps in-frame clones, though not all of them. Clone size and the V and J calls come from that table; the DNA yielded D and trimming. The sample carries fewer than 350,000 clones, about nine tenths recorded once.

The specimen sequenced was peripheral blood. The rearrangement uses TRBV7-2 and TRBJ1-4; possibly TRBD1 for D (5 bases). The source is a man aged 30 to 39 with COVID-19, enrolled during active disease. Written as DNA, the CDR3 is TGTGCCAGCAGCTTTTCAAGGGCAGGGGAAAAACTGTTTTTT. This translates into CASSFSRAGEKLFF.